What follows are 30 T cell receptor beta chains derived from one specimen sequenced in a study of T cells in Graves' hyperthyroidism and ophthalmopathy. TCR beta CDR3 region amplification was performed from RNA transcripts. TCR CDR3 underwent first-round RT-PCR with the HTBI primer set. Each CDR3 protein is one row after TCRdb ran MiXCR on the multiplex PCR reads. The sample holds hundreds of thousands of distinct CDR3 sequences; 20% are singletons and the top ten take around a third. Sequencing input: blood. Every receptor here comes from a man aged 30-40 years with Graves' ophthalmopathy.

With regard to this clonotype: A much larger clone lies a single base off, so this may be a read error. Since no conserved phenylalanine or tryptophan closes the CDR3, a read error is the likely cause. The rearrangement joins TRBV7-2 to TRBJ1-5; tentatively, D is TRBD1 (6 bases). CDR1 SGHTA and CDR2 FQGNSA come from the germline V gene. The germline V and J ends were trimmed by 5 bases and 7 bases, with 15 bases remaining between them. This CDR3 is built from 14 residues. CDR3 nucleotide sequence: TGTGCCAGCAGCGGTGCAGGGGTTGGCCAGCCCCAGCATCTT. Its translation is CASSGAGVGQPQHL.

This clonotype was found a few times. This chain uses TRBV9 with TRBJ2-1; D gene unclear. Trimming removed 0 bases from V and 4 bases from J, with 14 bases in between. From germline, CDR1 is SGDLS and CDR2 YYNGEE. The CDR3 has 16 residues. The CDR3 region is CASSVGSDILYNEQFF. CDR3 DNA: TGTGCCAGCAGCGTAGGGAGCGACATACTGTACAATGAGCAGTTCTTC.

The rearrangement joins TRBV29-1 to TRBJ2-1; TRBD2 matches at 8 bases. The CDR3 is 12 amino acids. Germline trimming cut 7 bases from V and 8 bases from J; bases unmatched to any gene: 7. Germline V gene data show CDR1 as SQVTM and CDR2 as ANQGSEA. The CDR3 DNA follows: TGCAGCGCCGCAGGAGCGGGGGATGAGCAGTTCTTC. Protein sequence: CSAAGAGDEQFF.

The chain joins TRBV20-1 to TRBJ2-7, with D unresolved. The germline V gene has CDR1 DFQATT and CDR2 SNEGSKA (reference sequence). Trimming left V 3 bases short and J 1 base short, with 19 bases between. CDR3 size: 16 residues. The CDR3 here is CSARGLGGSSSYEQYF. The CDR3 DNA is TGCAGTGCTAGGGGTTTGGGCGGATCTTCATCCTACGAGCAGTACTTC.

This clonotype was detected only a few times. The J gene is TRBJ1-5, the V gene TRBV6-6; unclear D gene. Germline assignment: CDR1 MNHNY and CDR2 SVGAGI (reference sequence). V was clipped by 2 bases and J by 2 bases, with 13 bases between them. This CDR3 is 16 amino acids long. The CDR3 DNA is TGTGCCAGCAGTTACCAAAGTAGGTTGGGCAATCAGCCCCAGCATTTT. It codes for CASSYQSRLGNQPQHF.

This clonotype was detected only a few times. CDR3 in DNA: TGTGCCAGCAGTTTAGGACAGGGTTTCAACGAGCAGTACTTC. Encoded protein: CASSLGQGFNEQYF. This sequence joins TRBV27 and TRBJ2-7; 8 positions match TRBD1. The CDR3 totals 14 residues. Per the germline V gene, CDR1 is MNHEY and CDR2 is SMNVEV (reference sequence). The ends lost 2 bases at V and 5 bases at J; junction bases unmatched: 5.

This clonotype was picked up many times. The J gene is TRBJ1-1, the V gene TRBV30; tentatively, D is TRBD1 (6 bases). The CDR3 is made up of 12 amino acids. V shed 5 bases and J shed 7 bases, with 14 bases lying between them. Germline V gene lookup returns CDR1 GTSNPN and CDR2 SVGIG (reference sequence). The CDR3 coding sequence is TGTGCCTGGGGAGGGGGGGGCGGTGAAGCTTTCTTT. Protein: CAWGGGGGEAFF.

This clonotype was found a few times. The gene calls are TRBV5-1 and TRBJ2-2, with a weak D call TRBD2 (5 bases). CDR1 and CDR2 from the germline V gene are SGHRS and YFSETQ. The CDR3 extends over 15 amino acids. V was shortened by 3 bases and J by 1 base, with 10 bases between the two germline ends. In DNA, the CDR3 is TGCGCCAGCAGCTCTTTGAGCGGGAACACCGGGGAGCTGTTTTTT. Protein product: CASSSLSGNTGELFF.

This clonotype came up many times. The CDR3 loop reads CASSHPDGTSVYEQYF. The CDR3 nucleotides are TGCGCCAGCAGCCACCCGGATGGGACTAGTGTTTACGAGCAGTACTTC. This chain connects TRBV5-1 to TRBJ2-7; TRBD2 aligns across 8 bases. The CDR3 sequence is 16 residues long. Per the germline V gene, CDR1 is SGHRS and CDR2 is YFSETQ. Trimming removed 4 bases from V and 4 bases from J; junction bases left unmatched: 13.

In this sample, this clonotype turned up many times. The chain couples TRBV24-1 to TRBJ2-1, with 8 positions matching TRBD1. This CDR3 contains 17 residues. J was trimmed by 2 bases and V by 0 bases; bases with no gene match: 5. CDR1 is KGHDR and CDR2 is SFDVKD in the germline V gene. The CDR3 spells CATSDLQDRVPYNEQFF. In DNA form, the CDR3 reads TGTGCCACCAGTGATTTGCAGGACAGGGTTCCCTACAATGAGCAGTTCTTC.

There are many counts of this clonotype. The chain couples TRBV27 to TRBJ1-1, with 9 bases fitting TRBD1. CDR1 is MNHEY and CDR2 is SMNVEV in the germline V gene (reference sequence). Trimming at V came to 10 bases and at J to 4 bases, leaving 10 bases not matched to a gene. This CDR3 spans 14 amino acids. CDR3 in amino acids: CATKITGGVTEAFF. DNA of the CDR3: TGTGCCACCAAGATAACAGGGGGCGTCACTGAAGCTTTCTTT.

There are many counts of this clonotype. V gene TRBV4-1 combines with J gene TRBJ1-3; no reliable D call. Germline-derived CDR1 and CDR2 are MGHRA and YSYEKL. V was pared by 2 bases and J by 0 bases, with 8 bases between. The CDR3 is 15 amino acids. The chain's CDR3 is CASSQRFGSGNTIYF. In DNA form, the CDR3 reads TGCGCCAGCAGCCAAAGGTTCGGCTCTGGAAACACCATATATTTT.

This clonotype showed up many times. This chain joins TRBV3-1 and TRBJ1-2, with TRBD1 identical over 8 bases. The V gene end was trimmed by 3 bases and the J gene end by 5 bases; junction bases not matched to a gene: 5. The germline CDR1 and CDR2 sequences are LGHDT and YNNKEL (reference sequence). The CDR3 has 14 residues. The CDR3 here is CASSHITGGYGYTF. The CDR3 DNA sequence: TGTGCCAGCAGCCATATAACAGGGGGTTATGGCTACACCTTC.

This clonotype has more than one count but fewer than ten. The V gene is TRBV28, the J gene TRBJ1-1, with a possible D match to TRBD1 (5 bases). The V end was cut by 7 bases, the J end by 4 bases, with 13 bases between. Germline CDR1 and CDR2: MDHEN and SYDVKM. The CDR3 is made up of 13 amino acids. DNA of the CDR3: TGTGCCAGCACCCTGGGGGTGATCACTGAAGCTTTCTTT. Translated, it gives CASTLGVITEAFF. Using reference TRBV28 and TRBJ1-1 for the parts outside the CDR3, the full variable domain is DVKVTQSSRYLVKRTGEKVFLECVQDMDHENMFWYRQDPGLGLRLIYFSYDVKMKEKGDIPEGYSVSREKKERFSLILESASTNQTSMYLCASTLGVITEAFFGQGTRLTVV.

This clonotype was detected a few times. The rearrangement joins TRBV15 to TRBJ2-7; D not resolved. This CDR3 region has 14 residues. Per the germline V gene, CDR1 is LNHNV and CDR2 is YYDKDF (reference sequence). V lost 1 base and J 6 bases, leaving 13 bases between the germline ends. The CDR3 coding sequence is TGTGCCACCAGCAGAGTTACATCTAATGGCGAGCAGTACTTC. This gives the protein CATSRVTSNGEQYF.

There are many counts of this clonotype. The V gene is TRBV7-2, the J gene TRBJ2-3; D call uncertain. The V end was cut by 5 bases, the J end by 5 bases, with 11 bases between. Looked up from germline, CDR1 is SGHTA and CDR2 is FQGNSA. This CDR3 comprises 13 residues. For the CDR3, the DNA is TGTGCCAGCAGCACGCGGACGATAGATACGCAGTATTTT. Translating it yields CASSTRTIDTQYF.

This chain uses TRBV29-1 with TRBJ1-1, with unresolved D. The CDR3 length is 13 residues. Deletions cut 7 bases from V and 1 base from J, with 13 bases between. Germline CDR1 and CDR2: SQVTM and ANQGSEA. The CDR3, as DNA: TGCAGCGCGTCGGAGGGTTCGAACACTGAAGCTTTCTTT. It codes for CSASEGSNTEAFF.

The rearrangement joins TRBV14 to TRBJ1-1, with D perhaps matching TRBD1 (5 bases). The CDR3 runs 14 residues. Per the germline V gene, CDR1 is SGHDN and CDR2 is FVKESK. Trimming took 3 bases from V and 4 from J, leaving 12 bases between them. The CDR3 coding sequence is TGTGCCAGCAGCCAGCAGGGAGTAGCCACTGAAGCTTTCTTT. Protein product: CASSQQGVATEAFF.

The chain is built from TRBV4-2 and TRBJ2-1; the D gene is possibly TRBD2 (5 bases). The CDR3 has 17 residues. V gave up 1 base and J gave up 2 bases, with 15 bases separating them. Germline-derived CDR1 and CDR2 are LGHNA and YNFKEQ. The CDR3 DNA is TGTGCCAGCAGCCAAGGTTCTGGAACTAGTACCTACAATGAGCAGTTCTTC. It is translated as CASSQGSGTSTYNEQFF.

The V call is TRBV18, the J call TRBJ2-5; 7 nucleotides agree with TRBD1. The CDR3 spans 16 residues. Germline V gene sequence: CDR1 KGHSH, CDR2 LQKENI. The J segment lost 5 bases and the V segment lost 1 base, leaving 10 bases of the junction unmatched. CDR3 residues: CASSPREGGPTETQYF. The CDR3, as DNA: TGTGCCAGCTCACCACGGGAAGGGGGCCCTACGGAGACCCAGTACTTC.

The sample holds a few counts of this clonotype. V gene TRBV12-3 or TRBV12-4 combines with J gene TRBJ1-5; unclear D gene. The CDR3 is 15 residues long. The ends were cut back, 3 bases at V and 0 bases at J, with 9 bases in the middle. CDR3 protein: CASSFEPASNQPQHF. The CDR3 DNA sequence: TGTGCCAGCAGTTTTGAACCCGCTAGCAATCAGCCCCAGCATTTT.

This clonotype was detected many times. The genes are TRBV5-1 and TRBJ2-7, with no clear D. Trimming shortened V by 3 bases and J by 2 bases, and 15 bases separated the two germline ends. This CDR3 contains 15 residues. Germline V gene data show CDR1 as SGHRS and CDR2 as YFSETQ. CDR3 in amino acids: CASSSPQTGPYEQYF. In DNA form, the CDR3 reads TGCGCCAGCAGCTCCCCCCAAACGGGCCCCTACGAGCAGTACTTC.

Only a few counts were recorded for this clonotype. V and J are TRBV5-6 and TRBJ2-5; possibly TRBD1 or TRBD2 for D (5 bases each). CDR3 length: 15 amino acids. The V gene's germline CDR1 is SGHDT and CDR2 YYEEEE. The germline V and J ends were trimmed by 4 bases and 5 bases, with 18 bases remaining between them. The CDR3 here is CASSPGPSPQETQYF. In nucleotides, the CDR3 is TGTGCCAGCAGCCCGGGACCCTCCCCCCAGGAGACCCAGTACTTC.

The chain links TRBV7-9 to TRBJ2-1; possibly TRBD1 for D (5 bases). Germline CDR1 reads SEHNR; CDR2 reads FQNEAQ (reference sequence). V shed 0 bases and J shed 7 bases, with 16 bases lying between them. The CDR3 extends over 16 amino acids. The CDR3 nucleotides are TGTGCCAGCAGCTTAGCCAGGGCTTCAAAAGAGAATGAGCAGTTCTTC. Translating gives CASSLARASKENEQFF.

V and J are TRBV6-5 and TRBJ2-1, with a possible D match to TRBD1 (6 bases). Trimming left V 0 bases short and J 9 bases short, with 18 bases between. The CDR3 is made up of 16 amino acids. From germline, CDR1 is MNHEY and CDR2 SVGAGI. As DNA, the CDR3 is TGTGCCAGCAGTTACTCGGGGGACAAGAGAAGTTTTGAGCAGTTCTTC. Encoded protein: CASSYSGDKRSFEQFF.

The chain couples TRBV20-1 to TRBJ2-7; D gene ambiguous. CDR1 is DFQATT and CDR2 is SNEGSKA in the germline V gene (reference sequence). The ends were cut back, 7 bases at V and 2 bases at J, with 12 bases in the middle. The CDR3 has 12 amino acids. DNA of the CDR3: TGCAGTGTTCGCCGCCCCACCTACGAGCAGTACTTC. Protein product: CSVRRPTYEQYF.

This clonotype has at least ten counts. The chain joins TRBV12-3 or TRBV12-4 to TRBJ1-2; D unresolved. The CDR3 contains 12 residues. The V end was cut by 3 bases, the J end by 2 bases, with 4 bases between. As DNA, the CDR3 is TGTGCCAGCAGTTTCAGGAACTATGGCTACACCTTC. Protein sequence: CASSFRNYGYTF.

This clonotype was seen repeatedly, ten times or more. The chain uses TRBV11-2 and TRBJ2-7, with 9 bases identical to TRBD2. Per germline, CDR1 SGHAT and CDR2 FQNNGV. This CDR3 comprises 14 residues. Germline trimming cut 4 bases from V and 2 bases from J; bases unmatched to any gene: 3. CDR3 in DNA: TGTGCCAGCAGCTCTAGCGGGATTCCCTACGAGCAGTACTTC. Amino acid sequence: CASSSSGIPYEQYF.

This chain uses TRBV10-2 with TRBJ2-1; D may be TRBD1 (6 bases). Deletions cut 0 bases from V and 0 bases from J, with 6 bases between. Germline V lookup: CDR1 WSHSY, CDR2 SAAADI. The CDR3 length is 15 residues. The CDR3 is CASSESRGSYNEQFF. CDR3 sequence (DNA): TGCGCCAGCAGTGAGTCCAGGGGCTCCTACAATGAGCAGTTCTTC.

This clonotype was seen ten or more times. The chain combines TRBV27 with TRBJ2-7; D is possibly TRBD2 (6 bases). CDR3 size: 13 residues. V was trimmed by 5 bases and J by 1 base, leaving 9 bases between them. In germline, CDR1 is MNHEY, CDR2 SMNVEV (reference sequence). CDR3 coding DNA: TGTGCCAGCAGTGGGGGGAGTTCCTACGAGCAGTACTTC. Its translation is CASSGGSSYEQYF.